This T cell receptor beta chain was identified in a study of T cell repertoires in cytomegalovirus infection. Worth noting for this clonotype: This may arise from a read error, as a much more abundant clone is one base away.

MiXCR, run by TCRdb on the reads, gives a single entry per CDR3 protein. Of approximately 240,000 distinct CDR3 sequences in the sample, roughly 12% were seen once. V was pared by 2 bases and J by 8 bases, with 8 bases of the junction left unmatched. The CDR3 consists of 15 residues. Per germline, CDR1 SGHAT and CDR2 FQNNGV. The J gene is TRBJ2-3, the V gene TRBV11-2; 9 bases match TRBD1. Sequencing used PBMCs. The source is a human donor in good health (CMV status not recorded). Some clones in this sample may be carry-over from other donors' samples. The CDR3 nucleotides are TGTGCCAGCAGCTTACTACAGGGGGCGGCGGGTACGCAGTATTTT. Its protein is CASSLLQGAAGTQYF.